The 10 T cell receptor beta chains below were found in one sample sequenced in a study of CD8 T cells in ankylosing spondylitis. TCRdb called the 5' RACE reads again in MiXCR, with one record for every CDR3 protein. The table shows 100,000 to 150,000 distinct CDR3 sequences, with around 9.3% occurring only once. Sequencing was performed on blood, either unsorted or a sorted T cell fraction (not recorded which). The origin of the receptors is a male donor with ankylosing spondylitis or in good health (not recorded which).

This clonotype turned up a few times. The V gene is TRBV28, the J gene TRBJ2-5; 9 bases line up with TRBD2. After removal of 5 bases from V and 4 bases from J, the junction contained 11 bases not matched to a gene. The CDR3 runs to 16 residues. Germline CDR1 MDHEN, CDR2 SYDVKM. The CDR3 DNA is TGTGCCAGCAGTCTATATAGCGGGAGCGCGGGAGAGACCCAGTACTTC. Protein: CASSLYSGSAGETQYF.

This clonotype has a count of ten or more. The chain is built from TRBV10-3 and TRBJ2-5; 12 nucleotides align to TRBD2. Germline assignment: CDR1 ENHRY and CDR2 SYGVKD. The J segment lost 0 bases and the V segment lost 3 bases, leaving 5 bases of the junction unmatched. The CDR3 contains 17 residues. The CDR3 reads CAISDPGLAGHQETQYF. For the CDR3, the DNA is TGTGCCATCAGTGACCCCGGACTAGCGGGGCACCAAGAGACCCAGTACTTC.

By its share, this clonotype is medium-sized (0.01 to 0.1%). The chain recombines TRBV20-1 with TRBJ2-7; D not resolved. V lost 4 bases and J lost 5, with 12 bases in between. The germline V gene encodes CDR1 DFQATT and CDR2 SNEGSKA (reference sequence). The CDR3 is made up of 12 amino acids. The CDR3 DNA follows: TGCAGTGCTAATAACTTCGATAACGAGCAGTACTTC. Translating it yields CSANNFDNEQYF.

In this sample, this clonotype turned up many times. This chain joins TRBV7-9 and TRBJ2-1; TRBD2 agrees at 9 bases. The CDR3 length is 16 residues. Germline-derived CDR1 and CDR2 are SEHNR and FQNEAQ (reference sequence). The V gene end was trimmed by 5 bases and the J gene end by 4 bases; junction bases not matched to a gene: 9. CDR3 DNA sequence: TGTGCCAGCAGCCCCCAGACTAGCGGAGCTTACAATGAGCAGTTCTTC. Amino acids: CASSPQTSGAYNEQFF. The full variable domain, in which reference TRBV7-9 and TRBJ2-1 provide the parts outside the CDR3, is DTGVSQNPRHKITKRGQNVTFRCDPISEHNRLYWYRQTLGQGPEFLTYFQNEAQLEKSRLLSDRFSAERPKGSFSTLEIQRTEQGDSAMYLCASSPQTSGAYNEQFFGPGTRLTVL.

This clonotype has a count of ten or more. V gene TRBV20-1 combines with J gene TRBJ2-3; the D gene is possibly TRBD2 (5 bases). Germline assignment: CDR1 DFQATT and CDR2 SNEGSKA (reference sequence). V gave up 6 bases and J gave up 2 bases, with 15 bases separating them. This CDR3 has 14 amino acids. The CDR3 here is CSAKRLAATDTQYF. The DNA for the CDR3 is TGCAGTGCCAAGCGCCTAGCCGCCACAGATACGCAGTATTTT.

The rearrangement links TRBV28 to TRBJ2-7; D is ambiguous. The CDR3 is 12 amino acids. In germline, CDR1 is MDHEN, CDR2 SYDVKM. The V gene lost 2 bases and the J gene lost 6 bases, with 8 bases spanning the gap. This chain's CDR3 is CASSLVVGEQYF. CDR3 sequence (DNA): TGTGCCAGCAGTTTAGTAGTCGGCGAGCAGTACTTC.

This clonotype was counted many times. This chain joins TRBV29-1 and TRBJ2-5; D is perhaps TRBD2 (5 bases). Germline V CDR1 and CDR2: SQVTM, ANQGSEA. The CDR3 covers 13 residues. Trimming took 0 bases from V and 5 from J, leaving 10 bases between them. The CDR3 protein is CSVEEAPGETQYF. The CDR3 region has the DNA TGCAGCGTTGAAGAGGCGCCGGGGGAGACCCAGTACTTC.

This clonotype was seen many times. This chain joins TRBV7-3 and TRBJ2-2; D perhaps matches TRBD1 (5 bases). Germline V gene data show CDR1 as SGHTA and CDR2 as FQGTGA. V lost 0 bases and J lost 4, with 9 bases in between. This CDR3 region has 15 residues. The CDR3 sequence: CASSLTGEGTGELFF. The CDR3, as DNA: TGTGCCAGCAGCTTAACAGGGGAAGGCACCGGGGAGCTGTTTTTT. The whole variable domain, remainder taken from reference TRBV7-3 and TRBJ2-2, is GAGVSQTPSNKVTEKGKYVELRCDPISGHTALYWYRQSLGQGPEFLIYFQGTGAADDSGLPNDRFFAVRPEGSVSTLKIQRTERGDSAVYLCASSLTGEGTGELFFGEGSRLTVL.

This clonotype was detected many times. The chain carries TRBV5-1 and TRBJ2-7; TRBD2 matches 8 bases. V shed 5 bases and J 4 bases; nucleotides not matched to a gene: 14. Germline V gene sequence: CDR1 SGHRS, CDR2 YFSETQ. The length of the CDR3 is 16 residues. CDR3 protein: CASSSRSGAQSYEQYF. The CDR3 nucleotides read TGCGCCAGCAGTTCCCGTAGCGGGGCGCAATCTTACGAGCAGTACTTC.

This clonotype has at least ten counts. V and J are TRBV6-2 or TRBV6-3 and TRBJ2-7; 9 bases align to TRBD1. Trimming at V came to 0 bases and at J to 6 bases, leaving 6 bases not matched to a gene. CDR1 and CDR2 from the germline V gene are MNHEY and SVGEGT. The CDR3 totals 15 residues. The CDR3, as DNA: TGTGCCAGCAGTTACTCTCAGCGGGACAGGGCCGAGCAGTACTTC. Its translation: CASSYSQRDRAEQYF.